This TCR beta chain was profiled in a study of T cells in localized non-small cell lung cancer. Remarks on this clone: No antigen is known for it.

Germline-derived CDR1 and CDR2 are SGHAT and FQNNGV. This CDR3 region has 13 residues. V was cut by 3 bases and J by 5 bases, with 11 bases left in between. Profiling relied on immunoSEQ multiplex PCR, and the TCRdb table lists in-frame clones only, not all of them. The sample yields around 48,000 clones, approximately 75% seen once. The study, taken as a whole, reports: The tumor had only one region sequenced, so heterogeneity remains possible. Compared with tumor, uninvolved adjacent lung displayed greater T cell clonality, ranking highest overall. Turning up in adjacent lung were a median approximately 58 of the top 100 tumor clones. Greater blood T cell density accompanied longer overall survival.

The TCR sequence derives from a man between 40 and 70 years old with stage I squamous cell lung carcinoma. Sequencing used peripheral blood, obtained before any cancer treatment. This chain joins TRBV11-2 and TRBJ2-7; no firm D call. The CDR3 DNA follows: TGTGCCAGCAGCTTTAACTCCTTGGACGAGCAGTACTTC. Encoded protein: CASSFNSLDEQYF.